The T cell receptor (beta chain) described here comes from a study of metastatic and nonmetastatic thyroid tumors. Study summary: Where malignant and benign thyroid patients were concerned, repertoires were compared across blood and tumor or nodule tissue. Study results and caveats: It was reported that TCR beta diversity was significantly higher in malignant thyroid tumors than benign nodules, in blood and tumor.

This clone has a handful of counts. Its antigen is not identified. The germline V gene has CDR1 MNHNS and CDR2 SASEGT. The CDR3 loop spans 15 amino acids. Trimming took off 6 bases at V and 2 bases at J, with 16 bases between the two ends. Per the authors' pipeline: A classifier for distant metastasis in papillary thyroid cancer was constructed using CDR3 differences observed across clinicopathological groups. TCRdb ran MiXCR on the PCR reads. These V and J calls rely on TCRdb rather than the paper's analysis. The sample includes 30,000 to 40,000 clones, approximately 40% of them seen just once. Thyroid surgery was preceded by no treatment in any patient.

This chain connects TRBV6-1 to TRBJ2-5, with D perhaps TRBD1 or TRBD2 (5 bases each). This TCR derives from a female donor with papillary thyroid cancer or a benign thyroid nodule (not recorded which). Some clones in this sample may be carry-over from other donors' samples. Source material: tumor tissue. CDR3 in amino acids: CASRDLGVGQETQYF. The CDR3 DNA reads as TGTGCCAGCAGGGACTTGGGGGTTGGGCAAGAGACCCAGTACTTC.